This T cell receptor (beta chain) was retrieved from a study of blood T cell repertoires in COVID-19. Study at large: Sources were T cells, B-cell-depleted T cells, or PBMCs; the material itself was cDNA or gDNA.

CDR3 size: 15 residues. Germline V lookup: CDR1 ENHRY, CDR2 SYGVKD. Trimming left V 0 bases short and J 7 bases short, with 12 bases between. Libraries were prepared by immunoSEQ multiplex PCR; TCRdb keeps only in-frame clonotypes and omits some of them. The sample contains about 170,000 clones, roughly four fifths of which appear only once. This clone appeared a few times. Sequenced material: peripheral blood. This receptor was obtained from a woman older than 75 with acute or convalescent COVID-19. The V and J genes are TRBV10-3 and TRBJ2-2; D gene unclear. CDR3: CAISESGQVRGELFF. CDR3 sequence (DNA): TGTGCCATCAGTGAGTCCGGCCAGGTTCGCGGGGAGCTGTTTTTT.